The 9 T cell receptor beta chains below were found in one sample sequenced in a study of T cell repertoires in cytomegalovirus infection. TCRdb re-called the reads with MiXCR, one entry per CDR3 protein. Among hundreds of thousands of distinct CDR3 sequences listed, 35% were seen once. Sequenced: PBMCs. The receptors derive from a human donor in good health (CMV status not recorded). Some clones in this sample may be carry-over from other donors' samples.

The rearrangement links TRBV6-5 to TRBJ2-7, with a tentative D call TRBD1 (5 bases). Trimming took off 6 bases at V and 5 bases at J, with 14 bases between the two ends. Germline assignment: CDR1 MNHEY and CDR2 SVGAGI. The length of the CDR3 is 13 residues. CDR3 DNA: TGTGCCAGCAGACCAGGGTGGAGTAACGAGCAGTACTTC. This translates into CASRPGWSNEQYF.

This clonotype was seen a handful of times. This sequence joins TRBV7-9 and TRBJ2-5; D is tentatively TRBD1 or TRBD2 (5 bases each). Germline V gene data show CDR1 as SEHNR and CDR2 as FQNEAQ (reference sequence). This CDR3 contains 17 residues. Trimming cost V 5 bases and J 2 bases, with 21 bases left between them. CDR3 sequence: CASSQSNPGRSQETQYF. The DNA of the CDR3 is TGTGCCAGCAGCCAATCCAACCCGGGGCGGAGTCAAGAGACCCAGTACTTC.

This clonotype was counted between two and nine times. This chain joins TRBV2 and TRBJ2-7; D is perhaps TRBD1 (6 bases). The germline V and J ends were trimmed by 1 base and 3 bases, with 10 bases remaining between them. CDR1 SNHLY and CDR2 FYNNEI come from the germline V gene. CDR3 length: 14 residues. The CDR3 protein is CASSEDRVIYEQYF. CDR3 DNA sequence: TGTGCCAGCAGTGAAGACAGGGTAATCTACGAGCAGTACTTC.

V gene TRBV12-3 or TRBV12-4 combines with J gene TRBJ2-4; D not certain. V was clipped by 3 bases and J by 1 base, with 13 bases between them. CDR3 length: 16 residues. The CDR3 sequence is CASSLGSRRAKNIQYF. The CDR3 bases are TGTGCCAGCAGTTTGGGCTCCCGACGGGCCAAAAACATTCAGTACTTC.

This clonotype was found many times. The chain combines TRBV19 with TRBJ1-1; D is undetermined. Trimming stripped 9 bases from V and 1 base from J, with 9 bases between. The CDR3 consists of 12 residues. The germline V gene has CDR1 LNHDA and CDR2 SQIVND (reference sequence). CDR3 in DNA: TGTGCCAGCAGCCGGGGGAACACTGAAGCTTTCTTT. Protein product: CASSRGNTEAFF.

The V and J genes are TRBV28 and TRBJ2-1; no clear D gene. From germline, CDR1 is MDHEN and CDR2 SYDVKM. Trimming pared 9 bases from V and 3 bases from J, leaving 12 bases between. CDR3 length: 13 amino acids. The CDR3 DNA reads as TGTGCCAGTAAAGACCGCTACTACAATGAGCAGTTCTTC. Translated: CASKDRYYNEQFF.

The chain carries TRBV28 and TRBJ2-5; TRBD2 might be the D (6 bases). The CDR3 is 15 amino acids. Trimming took 3 bases from V and 5 from J, leaving 16 bases between them. Germline loops: CDR1 MDHEN, CDR2 SYDVKM. The DNA for the CDR3 is TGTGCCAGCAGTTTTCCGGGACTTAATTCGGAGACCCAGTACTTC. Protein product: CASSFPGLNSETQYF.

The chain employs TRBV20-1 and TRBJ1-2; 11 positions match TRBD1. This CDR3 has 15 residues. V was clipped by 5 bases and J by 5 bases; unmatched bases: 10. CDR1 DFQATT and CDR2 SNEGSKA come from the germline V gene (reference sequence). Here the CDR3 reads CSAYRDRGSLYGYTF. The CDR3 DNA sequence: TGCAGTGCTTACCGGGACAGGGGGTCCCTTTATGGCTACACCTTC.

The chain carries TRBV11-2 and TRBJ1-3; no clear D gene. This CDR3 has 12 amino acids. V gave up 5 bases and J gave up 3 bases, with 5 bases separating them. CDR1 and CDR2 from the germline V gene are SGHAT and FQNNGV. The CDR3 nucleotides are TGTGCCAGCAGCGTCGGTGGAAACACCATATATTTT. Protein product: CASSVGGNTIYF.